The sequence of this T cell receptor beta chain was determined in a study of regulatory T cells in long-lasting Graves disease. Study findings and constraints: Sharing of public clonotypes was greater in persistent patients (approximately 2,700) than in new patients (966).

CDR1 SEHNR and CDR2 FQNEAQ come from the germline V gene (reference sequence). The CDR3 has 16 amino acids. Trimming cost V 5 bases and J 7 bases; bases outside gene matches: 14. At least ten counts were recorded for this clonotype. Its specificity is unknown. Time point denoted: newly diagnosed GD, antithyroid drugs for less than 3 months. Isolated PBMC RNA provided the starting material for the TCR library. Construction of the TCR beta libraries employed iRepertoire HTBI primers in conjunction with Arm-PCR of CDR3 regions. One entry per CDR3 protein results from TCRdb running MiXCR on the multiplex PCR reads. The sample yields 350,000 to 500,000 distinct CDR3 sequences, approximately 14% seen once. The same sample was also used in a study of T cells in Graves' hyperthyroidism and ophthalmopathy. This second study says: Patients were aged 18 to 65, had disease duration under 2 months, and had newly diagnosed hyperthyroidism.

The material was peripheral blood mononuclear cells (PBMCs), obtained at new diagnosis, from a patient treated with antithyroid drugs. The source of this sequence is a woman aged 50 to 65 with Graves disease. V is TRBV7-9 and J is TRBJ2-1; TRBD1 aligns across 7 bases. CDR3 amino acids: CASSQRQGGWANEQFF. The DNA of the CDR3 is TGTGCCAGCAGCCAACGACAGGGCGGGTGGGCGAATGAGCAGTTCTTC.